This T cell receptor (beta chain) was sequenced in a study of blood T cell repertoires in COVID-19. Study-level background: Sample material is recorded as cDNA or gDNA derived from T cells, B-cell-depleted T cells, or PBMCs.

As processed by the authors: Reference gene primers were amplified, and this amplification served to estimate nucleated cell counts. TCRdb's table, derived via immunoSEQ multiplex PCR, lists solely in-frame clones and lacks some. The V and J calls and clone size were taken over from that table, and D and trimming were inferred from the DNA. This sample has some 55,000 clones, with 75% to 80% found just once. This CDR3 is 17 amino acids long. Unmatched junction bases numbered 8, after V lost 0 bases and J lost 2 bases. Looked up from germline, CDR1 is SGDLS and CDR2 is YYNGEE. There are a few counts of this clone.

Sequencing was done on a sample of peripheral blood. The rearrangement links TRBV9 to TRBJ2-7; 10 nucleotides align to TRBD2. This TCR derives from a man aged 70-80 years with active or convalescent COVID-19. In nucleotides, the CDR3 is TGTGCCAGCAGCGTAGGGGCTAGCGGGAGCGTAGCCTACGAGCAGTACTTC. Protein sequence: CASSVGASGSVAYEQYF.